The clone carrying this TCR beta chain was counted between two and nine times. This entry is derived from a study of early T cells in non-severe SARS-CoV-2 infection. Via MiXCR, TCRdb re-called the 5' RACE reads, giving one row per CDR3 protein. The table lists under 50,000 distinct CDR3 sequences, about 23% of them singletons. In germline, CDR1 is SGDLS, CDR2 YYNGEE. Trimming left V 1 base short and J 6 bases short, with 10 bases between. The CDR3 spans 13 residues. This receptor was taken from an adult who was a healthcare worker with PCR-confirmed SARS-CoV-2 infection or an uninfected control (not recorded which). The chain has TRBV9 and TRBJ1-1; D gene ambiguous. Sample: whole blood, taken at baseline. CDR3 bases: TGTGCCAGCAGCGTACAGCCCCGCGCTGAAGCTTTCTTT. Protein sequence: CASSVQPRAEAFF.